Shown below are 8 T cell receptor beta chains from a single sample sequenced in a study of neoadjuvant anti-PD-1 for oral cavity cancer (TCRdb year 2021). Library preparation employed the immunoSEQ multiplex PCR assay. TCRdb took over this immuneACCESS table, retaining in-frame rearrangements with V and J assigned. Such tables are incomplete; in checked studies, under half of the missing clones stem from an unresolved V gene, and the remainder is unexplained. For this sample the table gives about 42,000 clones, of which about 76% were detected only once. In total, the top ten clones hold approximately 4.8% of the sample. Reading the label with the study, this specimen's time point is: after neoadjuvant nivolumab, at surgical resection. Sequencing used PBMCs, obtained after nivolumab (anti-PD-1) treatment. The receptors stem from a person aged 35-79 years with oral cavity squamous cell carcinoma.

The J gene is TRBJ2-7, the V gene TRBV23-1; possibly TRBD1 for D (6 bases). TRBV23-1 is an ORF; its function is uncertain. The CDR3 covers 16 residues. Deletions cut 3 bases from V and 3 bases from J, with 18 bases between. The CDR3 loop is CASSQEQGQGNYEQYF. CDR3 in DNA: TGCGCCAGCAGTCAGGAACAGGGTCAGGGAAACTACGAGCAGTACTTC.

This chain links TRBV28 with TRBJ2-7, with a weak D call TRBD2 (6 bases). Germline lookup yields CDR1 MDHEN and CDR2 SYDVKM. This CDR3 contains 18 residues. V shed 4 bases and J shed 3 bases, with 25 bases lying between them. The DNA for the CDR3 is TGTGCCAGCAGTTCGGGCTCTAGCGAGAAATCCCGTCACTACGAGCAGTACTTC. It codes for CASSSGSSEKSRHYEQYF.

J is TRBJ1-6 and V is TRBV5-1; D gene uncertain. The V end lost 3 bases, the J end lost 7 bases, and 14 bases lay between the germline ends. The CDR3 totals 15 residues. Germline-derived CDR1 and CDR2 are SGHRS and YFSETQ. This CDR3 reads CASSSSVQRNSPLHF. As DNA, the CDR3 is TGCGCCAGCAGCTCCTCAGTCCAAAGGAATTCACCCCTCCACTTT. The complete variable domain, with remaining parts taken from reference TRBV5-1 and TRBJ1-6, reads KAGVTQTPRYLIKTRGQQVTLSCSPISGHRSVSWYQQTPGQGLQFLFEYFSETQRNKGNFPGRFSGRQFSNSRSEMNVSTLELGDSALYLCASSSSVQRNSPLHFGNGTRLTVT.

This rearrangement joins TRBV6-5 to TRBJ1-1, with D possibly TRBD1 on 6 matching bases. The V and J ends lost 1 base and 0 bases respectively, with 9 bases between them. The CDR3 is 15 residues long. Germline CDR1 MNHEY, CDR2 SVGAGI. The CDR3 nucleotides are TGTGCCAGCAGTTACTGGGGACAAATGAACACTGAAGCTTTCTTT. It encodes CASSYWGQMNTEAFF.

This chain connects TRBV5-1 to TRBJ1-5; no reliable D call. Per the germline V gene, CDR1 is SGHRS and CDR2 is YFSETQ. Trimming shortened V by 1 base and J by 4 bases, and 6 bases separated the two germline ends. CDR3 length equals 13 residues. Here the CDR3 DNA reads TGCGCCAGCAGCTTGCAGGTGAATCAGCCCCAGCATTTT. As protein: CASSLQVNQPQHF.

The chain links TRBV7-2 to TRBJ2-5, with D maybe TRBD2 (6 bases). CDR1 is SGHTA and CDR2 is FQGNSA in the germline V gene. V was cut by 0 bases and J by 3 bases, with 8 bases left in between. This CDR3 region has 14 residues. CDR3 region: CASSLAGGKETQYF. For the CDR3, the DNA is TGTGCCAGCAGCTTAGCGGGCGGGAAAGAGACCCAGTACTTC.

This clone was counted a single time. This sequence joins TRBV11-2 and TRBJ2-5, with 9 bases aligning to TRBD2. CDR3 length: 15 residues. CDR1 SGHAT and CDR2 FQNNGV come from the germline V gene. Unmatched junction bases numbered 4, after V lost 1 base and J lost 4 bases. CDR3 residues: CASSLGGGASETQYF. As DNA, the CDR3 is TGTGCCAGCAGCTTAGGCGGGGGGGCCTCAGAGACCCAGTACTTC.

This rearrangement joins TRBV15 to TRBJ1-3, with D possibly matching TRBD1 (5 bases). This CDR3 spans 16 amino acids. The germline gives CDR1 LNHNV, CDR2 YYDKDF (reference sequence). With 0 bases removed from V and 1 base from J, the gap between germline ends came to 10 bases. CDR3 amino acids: CATSREGVNSGNTIYF. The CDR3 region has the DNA TGTGCCACCAGCAGAGAAGGGGTAAATTCTGGAAACACCATATATTTT.